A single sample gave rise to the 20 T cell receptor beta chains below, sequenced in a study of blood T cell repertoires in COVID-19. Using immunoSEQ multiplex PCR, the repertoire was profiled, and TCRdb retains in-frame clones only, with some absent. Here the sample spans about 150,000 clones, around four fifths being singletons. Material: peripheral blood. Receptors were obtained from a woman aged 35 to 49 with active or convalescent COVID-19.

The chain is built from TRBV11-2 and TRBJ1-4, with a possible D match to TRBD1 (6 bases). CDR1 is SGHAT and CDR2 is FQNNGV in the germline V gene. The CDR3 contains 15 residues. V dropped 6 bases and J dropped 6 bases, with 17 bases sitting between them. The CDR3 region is CASSQPQGRDEKLFF. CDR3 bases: TGTGCCAGCAGTCAACCCCAGGGGCGGGATGAAAAACTGTTTTTT. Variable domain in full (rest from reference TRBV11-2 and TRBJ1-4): EAGVAQSPRYKIIEKRQSVAFWCNPISGHATLYWYQQILGQGPKLLIQFQNNGVVDDSQLPKDRFSAERLKGVDSTLKIQPAKLEDSAVYLCASSQPQGRDEKLFFGSGTQLSVL.

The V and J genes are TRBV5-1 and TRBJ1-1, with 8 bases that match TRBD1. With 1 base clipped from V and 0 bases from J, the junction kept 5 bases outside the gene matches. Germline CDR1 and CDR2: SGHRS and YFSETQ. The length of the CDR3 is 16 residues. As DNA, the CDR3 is TGCGCCAGCAGCTTGTCGGACAGGGCGTTGAACACTGAAGCTTTCTTT. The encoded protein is CASSLSDRALNTEAFF. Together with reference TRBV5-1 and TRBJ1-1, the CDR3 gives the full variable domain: KAGVTQTPRYLIKTRGQQVTLSCSPISGHRSVSWYQQTPGQGLQFLFEYFSETQRNKGNFPGRFSGRQFSNSRSEMNVSTLELGDSALYLCASSLSDRALNTEAFFGQGTRLTVV.

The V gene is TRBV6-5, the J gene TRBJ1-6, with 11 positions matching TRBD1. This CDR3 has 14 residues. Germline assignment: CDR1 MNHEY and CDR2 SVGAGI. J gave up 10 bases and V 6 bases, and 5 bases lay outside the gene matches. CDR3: CASRGTGGRSPLHF. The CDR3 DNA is TGTGCCAGCAGGGGGACAGGGGGTCGATCACCCCTCCACTTT.

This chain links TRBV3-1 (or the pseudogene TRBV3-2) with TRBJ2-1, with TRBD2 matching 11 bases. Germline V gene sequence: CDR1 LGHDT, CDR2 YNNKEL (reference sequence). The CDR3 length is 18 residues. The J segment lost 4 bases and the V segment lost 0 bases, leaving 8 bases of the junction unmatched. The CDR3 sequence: CASSQEALAGGLYNEQFF. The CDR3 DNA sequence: TGTGCCAGCAGCCAAGAGGCTCTAGCGGGGGGACTTTACAATGAGCAGTTCTTC.

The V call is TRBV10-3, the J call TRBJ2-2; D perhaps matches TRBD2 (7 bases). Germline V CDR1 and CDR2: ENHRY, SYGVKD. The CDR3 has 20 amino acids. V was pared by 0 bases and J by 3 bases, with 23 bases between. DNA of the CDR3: TGTGCCATCAGTGAGTCCGCGGGGTCGGCGGGGGCGCCGGACACCGGGGAGCTGTTTTTT. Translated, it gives CAISESAGSAGAPDTGELFF.

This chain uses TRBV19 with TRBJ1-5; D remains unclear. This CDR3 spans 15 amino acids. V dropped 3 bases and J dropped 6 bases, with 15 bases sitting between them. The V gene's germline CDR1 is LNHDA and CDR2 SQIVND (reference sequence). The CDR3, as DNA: TGTGCCAGTAGTATGGTGGGCTCGTTAGTTCAGCCCCAGCATTTT. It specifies CASSMVGSLVQPQHF.

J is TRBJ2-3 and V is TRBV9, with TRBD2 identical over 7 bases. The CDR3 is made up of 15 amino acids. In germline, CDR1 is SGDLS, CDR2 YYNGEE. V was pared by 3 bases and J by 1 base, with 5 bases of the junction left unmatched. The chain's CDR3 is CASSALAAGTDTQYF. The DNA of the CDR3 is TGTGCCAGCAGCGCCCTAGCGGCGGGCACAGATACGCAGTATTTT.

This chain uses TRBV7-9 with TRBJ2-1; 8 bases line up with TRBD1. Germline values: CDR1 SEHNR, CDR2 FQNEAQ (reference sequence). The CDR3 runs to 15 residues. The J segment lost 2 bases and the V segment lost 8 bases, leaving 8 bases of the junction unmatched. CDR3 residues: CASLTDRGAYNEQFF. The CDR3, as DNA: TGTGCCAGCCTCACCGACAGGGGCGCCTACAATGAGCAGTTCTTC. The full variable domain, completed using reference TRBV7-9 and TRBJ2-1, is DTGVSQNPRHKITKRGQNVTFRCDPISEHNRLYWYRQTLGQGPEFLTYFQNEAQLEKSRLLSDRFSAERPKGSFSTLEIQRTEQGDSAMYLCASLTDRGAYNEQFFGPGTRLTVL.

CDR3 DNA: TGTGCCAGCATCGCAGGGGGGATTTCACCCCTCCACTTT. Its translation is CASIAGGISPLHF. This sequence joins TRBV28 and TRBJ1-6; 7 bases line up with TRBD1. V gave up 7 bases and J gave up 9 bases; unmatched junction bases: 6. The germline CDR1 and CDR2 sequences are MDHEN and SYDVKM. CDR3 length equals 13 residues.

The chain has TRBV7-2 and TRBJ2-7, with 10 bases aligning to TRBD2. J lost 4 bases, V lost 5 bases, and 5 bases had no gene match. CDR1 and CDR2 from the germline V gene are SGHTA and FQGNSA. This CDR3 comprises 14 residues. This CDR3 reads CASSPGLAEYEQYF. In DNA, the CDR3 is TGTGCCAGCAGCCCTGGACTAGCGGAATACGAGCAGTACTTC. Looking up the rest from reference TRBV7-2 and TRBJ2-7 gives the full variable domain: GAGVSQSPSNKVTEKGKDVELRCDPISGHTALYWYRQSLGQGLEFLIYFQGNSAPDKSGLPSDRFSAERTGGSVSTLTIQRTQQEDSAVYLCASSPGLAEYEQYFGPGTRLTVT.

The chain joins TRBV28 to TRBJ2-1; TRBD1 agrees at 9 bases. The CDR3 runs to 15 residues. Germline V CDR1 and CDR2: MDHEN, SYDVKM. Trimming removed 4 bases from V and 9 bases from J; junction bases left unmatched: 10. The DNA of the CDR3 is TGTGCCAGCAGTTCCCCCGGGACAGGGTTAGGTGAGCAGTTCTTC. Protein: CASSSPGTGLGEQFF.

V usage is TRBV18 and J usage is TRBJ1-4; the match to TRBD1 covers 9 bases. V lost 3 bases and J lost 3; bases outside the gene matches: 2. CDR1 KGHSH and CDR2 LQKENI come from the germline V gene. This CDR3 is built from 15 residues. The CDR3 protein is CASSPGQGSNEKLFF. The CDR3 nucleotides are TGTGCCAGCTCACCGGGACAGGGCTCTAATGAAAAACTGTTTTTT.

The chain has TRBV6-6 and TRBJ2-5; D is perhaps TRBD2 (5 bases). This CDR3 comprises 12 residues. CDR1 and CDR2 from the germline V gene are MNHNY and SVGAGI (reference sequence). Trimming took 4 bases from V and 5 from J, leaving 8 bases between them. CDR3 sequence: CASSSSYETQYF. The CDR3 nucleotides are TGTGCCAGCAGTTCTAGCTACGAGACCCAGTACTTC.

CDR3 sequence (DNA): TGTGCCAGCAGCACCCGGACAGGGGCGAACACTGAAGCTTTCTTT. Protein product: CASSTRTGANTEAFF. The chain employs TRBV7-2 and TRBJ1-1; 9 bases line up with TRBD1. CDR3 size: 15 residues. The junction had 5 bases not matched to a gene; V was cut back by 5 bases and J by 1 base. The germline V gene encodes CDR1 SGHTA and CDR2 FQGNSA. Filled out from reference TRBV7-2 and TRBJ1-1, the complete variable domain reads GAGVSQSPSNKVTEKGKDVELRCDPISGHTALYWYRQSLGQGLEFLIYFQGNSAPDKSGLPSDRFSAERTGGSVSTLTIQRTQQEDSAVYLCASSTRTGANTEAFFGQGTRLTVV.

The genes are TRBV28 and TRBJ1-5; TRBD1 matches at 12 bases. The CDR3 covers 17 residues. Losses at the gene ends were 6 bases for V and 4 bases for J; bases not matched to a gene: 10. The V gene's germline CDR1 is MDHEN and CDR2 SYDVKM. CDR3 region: CASSPPWDRGLNQPQHF. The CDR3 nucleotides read TGTGCCAGCAGCCCACCCTGGGACAGGGGGCTTAATCAGCCCCAGCATTTT.

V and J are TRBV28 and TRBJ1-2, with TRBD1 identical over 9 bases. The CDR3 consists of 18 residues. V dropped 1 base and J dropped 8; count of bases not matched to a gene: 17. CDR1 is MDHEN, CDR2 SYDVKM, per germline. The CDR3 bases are TGTGCCAGCAGTTTATCTTTTAGGGAAACGGGACAGGGAAGAGGCTACACCTTC. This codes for CASSLSFRETGQGRGYTF.

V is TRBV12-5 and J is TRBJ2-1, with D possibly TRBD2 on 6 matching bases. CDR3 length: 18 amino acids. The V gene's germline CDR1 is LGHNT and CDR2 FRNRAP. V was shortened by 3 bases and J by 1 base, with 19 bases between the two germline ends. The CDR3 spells CASGFDLVLAESYNEQFF. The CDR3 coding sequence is TGTGCTAGTGGTTTCGACCTCGTCTTAGCGGAGTCCTACAATGAGCAGTTCTTC.

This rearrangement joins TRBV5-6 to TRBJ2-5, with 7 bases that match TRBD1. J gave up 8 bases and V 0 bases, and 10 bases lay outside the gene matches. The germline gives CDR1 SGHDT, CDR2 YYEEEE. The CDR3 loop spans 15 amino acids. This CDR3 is CASSLARQGKETQYF. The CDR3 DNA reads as TGTGCCAGCAGCTTGGCGCGACAGGGCAAGGAAACCCAGTACTTC.

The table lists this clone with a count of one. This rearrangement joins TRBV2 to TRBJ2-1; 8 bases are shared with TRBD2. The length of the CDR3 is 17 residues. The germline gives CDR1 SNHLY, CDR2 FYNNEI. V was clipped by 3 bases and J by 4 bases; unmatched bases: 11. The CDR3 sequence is CASSDRSSGLHYNEQFF. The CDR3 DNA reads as TGTGCCAGCAGTGACCGGTCTAGCGGGCTTCATTACAATGAGCAGTTCTTC.

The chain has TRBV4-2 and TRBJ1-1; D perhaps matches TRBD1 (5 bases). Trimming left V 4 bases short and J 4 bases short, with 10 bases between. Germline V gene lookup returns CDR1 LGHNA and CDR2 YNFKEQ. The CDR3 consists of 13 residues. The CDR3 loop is CASSPPGGTEAFF. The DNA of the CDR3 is TGTGCCAGCAGCCCGCCCGGGGGCACTGAAGCTTTCTTT.